This record covers a single T cell receptor (beta chain). This sample was included in a study of blood T cell repertoires in COVID-19. Across the whole study: There were acute and convalescent COVID-19 samples, and they came from the United States, Italy and Spain. From T cells, B-cell-depleted T cells, or PBMCs came the material, which was cDNA or gDNA.

In the original processing: Amplifying reference gene primers gave estimates of nucleated cell counts. The data were produced by immunoSEQ multiplex PCR, yet TCRdb's version contains in-frame clones alone and is incomplete. V, J and clone size were drawn from that table, and D and trimming were deduced from the DNA. This repertoire shows about 160,000 clones, around four fifths found once; its top ten account for roughly 3.1%. Trimming removed 1 base from V and 7 bases from J; junction bases left unmatched: 2. The CDR3 runs 13 residues. CDR1 is SGDLS and CDR2 is YYNGEE in the germline V gene. The chain links TRBV9 to TRBJ1-2, with 9 positions matching TRBD1. The TCR sequence derives from a man in his 70s with acute or convalescent COVID-19. Sequenced sample: peripheral blood. This chain's CDR3 is CASSVTGGSGYTF. The CDR3 nucleotides are TGTGCCAGCAGCGTAACAGGGGGCTCTGGCTACACCTTC. Drawing the rest from reference TRBV9 and TRBJ1-2, the complete variable domain is DSGVTQTPKHLITATGQRVTLRCSPRSGDLSVYWYQQSLDQGLQFLIQYYNGEERAKGNILERFSAQQFPDLHSELNLSSLELGDSALYFCASSVTGGSGYTFGSGTRLTVV.